This paragraph covers one TCR beta chain sequence. Its target is not known. The sample is drawn from a study of monozygotic twins with cystic fibrosis. Looking at the study overall: Libraries were built from approximately 3 micrograms of fragmented DNA using approximately 16 PCR cycles.

Some clones are missing from TCRdb's copy, which holds only in-frame ones; the method was immunoSEQ multiplex PCR. The sample has just over 35,000 clones, 85% to 95% seen once. General observations from the study: Age, concordance and disease severity did not associate with shared CDR3 numbers. Clonality was generally low (median about 0.0097), higher in the most severe patients. Co-twins had the most similar V usage for 13 of 16 pairs, J for 8.

The ends were cut back, 4 bases at V and 0 bases at J, with 13 bases in the middle. In germline, CDR1 is MNHNS, CDR2 SASEGT. The CDR3 is 16 residues long. The J gene is TRBJ2-4, the V gene TRBV6-1, with no clear D. This clonotype was sampled from a boy aged 2 to 10 with cystic fibrosis. The sample taken for sequencing was blood. The CDR3 coding sequence is TGTGCCAGCAGTGTTACCGCTGGCCTAGCCAAAAACATTCAGTACTTC. Protein sequence: CASSVTAGLAKNIQYF.